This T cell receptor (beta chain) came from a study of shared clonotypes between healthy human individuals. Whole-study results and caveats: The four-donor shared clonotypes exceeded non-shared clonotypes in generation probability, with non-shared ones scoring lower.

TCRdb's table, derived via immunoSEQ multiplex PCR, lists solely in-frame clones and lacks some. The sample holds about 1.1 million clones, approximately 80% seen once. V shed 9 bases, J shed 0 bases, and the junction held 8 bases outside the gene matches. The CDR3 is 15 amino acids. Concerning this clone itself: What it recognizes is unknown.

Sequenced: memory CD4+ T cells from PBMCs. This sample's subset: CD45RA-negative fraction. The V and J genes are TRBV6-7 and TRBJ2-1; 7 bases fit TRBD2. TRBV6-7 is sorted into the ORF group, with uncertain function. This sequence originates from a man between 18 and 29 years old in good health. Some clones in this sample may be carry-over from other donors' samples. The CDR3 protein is CASSESSGSYNEQFF. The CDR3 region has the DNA TGTGCCAGTAGCGAATCTAGCGGCTCCTACAATGAGCAGTTCTTC.